In this sample, the clone carrying this T cell receptor (beta chain) turned up once. Its specificity is unknown. The table came from immunoSEQ multiplex PCR; TCRdb's copy has only in-frame clones and leaves some out. The sample lists a few hundred thousand clones; less than 98% were seen once. The study drew its donors from healthy HIV-negative adults without recent acute infections or vaccinations. Trimming removed 6 bases from V and 2 bases from J; junction bases left unmatched: 5. The germline V gene has CDR1 MDHEN and CDR2 SYDVKM. The CDR3 consists of 15 residues. The data originate from a study of shared clonotypes between healthy human individuals. The study's findings and limits: Naive subsets generally exceeded memory subsets in estimated richness. Non-shared clonotypes were found to have lower generation probabilities than the clonotypes that were shared by all four of the sorted-subset donors.

This chain uses TRBV28 with TRBJ2-1; 9 bases map to TRBD1. This sequence originates from a woman aged 30 to 39 in good health. The sequencing input was naive CD4+ T cells sorted from blood. The subset was: CD45RA+ positively selected. As DNA, the CDR3 is TGTGCCAGCAGAGGGACAGGGAAAACCTACAATGAGCAGTTCTTC. Protein sequence: CASRGTGKTYNEQFF.